This TCR beta chain was observed in a study of T-cell memory formation after mild COVID-19. The CDR3 consists of 15 residues. V trimming: 6 bases; J trimming: 4 bases; junction bases outside the gene matches: 9. Whole-study results and caveats: CD4/CD8 balance held among clones contracting day 15 to 85, and later expanders leaned CD4+.

In its sample, this clonotype was seen many times. Its antigen is not identified. TCRdb independently ran MiXCR on the 5' RACE reads; one entry per CDR3 protein. In the table there are about 560,000 distinct CDR3 sequences, 20% to 25% of which are singletons. The rearrangement uses TRBV12-3 or TRBV12-4 and TRBJ1-1; 9 nucleotides line up with TRBD1. The sequence was obtained from an adult woman who had mild COVID-19 (a few samples of this study predate the infection). Cell type and time point are not known. Sequenced material: PBMCs or a T cell subset sorted from them (not recorded which). The CDR3 loop is CASSRGTGFVTEAFF. CDR3 DNA sequence: TGTGCCAGCAGCCGCGGGACAGGGTTCGTCACTGAAGCTTTCTTT.